The entry below gives a single TCR beta chain sequence along with its context. The source of the sample is a study of OX40 agonist ivuxolimab in advanced cancers. The overall study: Dose-escalation subjects each had hepatocellular carcinoma, melanoma, renal cell or head and neck cancer.

TCRdb keeps only in-frame clones here, not all; method: immunoSEQ multiplex PCR. The data hold tens of thousands of clones, with around 86% observed a single time. The J segment lost 4 bases and the V segment lost 0 bases, leaving 4 bases of the junction unmatched. Per germline, CDR1 SGDLS and CDR2 YYNGEE. This CDR3 is 15 amino acids long. The sample was CD4+ or CD8+ T cells sorted from blood, taken in a trial of the OX40 agonist ivuxolimab. The chain recombines TRBV9 with TRBJ2-3, with 8 nucleotides matching TRBD2. This receptor was identified in an adult with an advanced solid tumor such as melanoma, head and neck, liver or kidney cancer. The DNA of the CDR3 is TGTGCCAGCAGCGTAGAGACTAGCGAGGCAGATACGCAGTATTTT. This gives the protein CASSVETSEADTQYF.